This TCR beta chain comes out of a study of T-cell memory formation after mild COVID-19. Study-wide results and caveats: There were some responding clones in pre-infection memory, which suggested that cross-reactive memory had joined. Contracting CD4+ clones lay largely in CM and EM, with CD8+ ones residing in EMRA.

The germline V and J ends were trimmed by 2 bases and 1 base, with 9 bases remaining between them. The CDR3 sequence is 16 residues long. Libraries for TCRalpha and TCRbeta carried sample barcodes and unique molecular identifiers via 5'RACE. TCRdb re-derived calls from the 5' RACE reads in MiXCR, one entry per CDR3 protein. The sample shows 150,000 to 200,000 distinct CDR3 sequences, 14% of them seen only once. Remarks on this clonotype: Its target is unknown.

This TCR was sampled from an adult woman who had mild COVID-19 (a few samples of this study predate the infection). Cell type and time point are not known. The V and J genes are TRBV12-3 or TRBV12-4 and TRBJ2-6; D gene unclear. The sequencing sample was made of PBMCs or a T cell subset sorted from them (not recorded which). Here the CDR3 reads CASSLNSYSGANVLTF. Written as DNA, the CDR3 is TGTGCCAGCAGTTTAAACAGTTATTCTGGGGCCAACGTCCTGACTTTC.